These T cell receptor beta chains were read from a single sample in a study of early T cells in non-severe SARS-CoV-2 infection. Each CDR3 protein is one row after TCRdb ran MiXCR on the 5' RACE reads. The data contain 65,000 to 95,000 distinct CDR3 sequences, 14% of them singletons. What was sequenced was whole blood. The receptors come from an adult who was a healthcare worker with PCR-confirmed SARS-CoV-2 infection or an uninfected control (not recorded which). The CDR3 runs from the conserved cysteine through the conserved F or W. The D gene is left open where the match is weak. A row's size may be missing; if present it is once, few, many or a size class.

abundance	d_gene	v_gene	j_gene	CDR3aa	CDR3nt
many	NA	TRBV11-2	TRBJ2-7	CASSPGDLGSYEQYF	TGTGCCAGCAGCCCCGGGGACCTAGGGTCCTACGAGCAGTACTTC
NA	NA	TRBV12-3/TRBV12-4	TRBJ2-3	CASSFGRGGTDTQYF	TGTGCCAGCAGTTTTGGCAGGGGGGGCACAGATACGCAGTATTTT
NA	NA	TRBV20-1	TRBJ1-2	CSATLTVYGYTF	TGCAGTGCTACTCTGACAGTCTATGGCTACACCTTC
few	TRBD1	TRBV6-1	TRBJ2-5	CASIGRRTGRETQYF	TGTGCCAGCATTGGTAGGAGGACAGGCCGGGAGACCCAGTACTTC
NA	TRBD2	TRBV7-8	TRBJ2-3	CASSLASGAGGKSDTQYF	TGTGCCAGCAGCTTAGCCTCCGGAGCGGGGGGAAAATCAGATACGCAGTATTTT
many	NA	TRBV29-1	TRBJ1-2	CSVEGGDGYTF	TGCAGCGTGGAAGGTGGGGATGGCTACACCTTC
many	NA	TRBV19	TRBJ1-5	CASWGTILGNQPQHF	TGTGCCAGTTGGGGGACAATTTTAGGCAATCAGCCCCAGCATTTT
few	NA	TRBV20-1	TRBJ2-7	CSARPNLGGGLSYEQYF	TGCAGTGCTAGACCCAACCTTGGAGGGGGCTTAAGCTACGAGCAGTACTTC
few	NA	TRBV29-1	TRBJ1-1	CSGGVQNTEAFF	TGCAGCGGCGGAGTACAGAACACTGAAGCTTTCTTT
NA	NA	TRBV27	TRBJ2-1	CASSFARTYSPEQFF	TGTGCCAGCAGTTTTGCCCGGACTTATAGCCCTGAGCAGTTCTTC
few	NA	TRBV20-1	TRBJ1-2	CSASRTSGRYGYTF	TGCAGTGCTAGCAGGACATCCGGACGGTATGGCTACACCTTC
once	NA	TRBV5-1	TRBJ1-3	CASSLTVTGNTIYF	TGCGCCAGCAGCTTGACCGTGACTGGAAACACCATATATTTT
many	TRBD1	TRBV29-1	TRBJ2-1	CSASRDRDYNEQFF	TGCAGCGCCTCCCGGGACAGGGATTACAATGAGCAGTTCTTC
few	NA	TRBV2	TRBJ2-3	CASSGDWEGDTQYF	TGTGCCAGCAGTGGGGACTGGGAAGGAGATACGCAGTATTTT
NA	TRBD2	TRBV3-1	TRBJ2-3	CASSLFTSGGHRYF	TGTGCCAGCAGCCTATTCACTAGCGGGGGCCATCGGTATTTT
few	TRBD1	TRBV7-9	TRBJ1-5	CASSLAGGQAGQPQHF	TGTGCCAGCAGCTTAGCTGGGGGACAGGCGGGTCAGCCCCAGCATTTT
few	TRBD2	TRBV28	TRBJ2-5	CASTPRGLQETQYF	TGTGCCAGCACCCCACGGGGACTACAAGAGACCCAGTACTTC
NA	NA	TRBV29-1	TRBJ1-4	CSAATNEKLFF	TGCAGCGCGGCAACTAATGAAAAACTGTTTTTT
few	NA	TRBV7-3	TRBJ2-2	CASSPHGEANTGELFF	TGTGCCAGCAGCCCCCATGGGGAAGCGAACACCGGGGAGCTGTTTTTT
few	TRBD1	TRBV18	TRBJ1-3	CASSSRTGSGNTIYF	TGTGCCAGCTCTTCCCGGACAGGATCTGGAAACACCATATATTTT
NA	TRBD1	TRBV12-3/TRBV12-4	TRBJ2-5	CASSPRQGAMETQYF	TGTGCCAGCAGTCCCCGACAGGGGGCTATGGAGACCCAGTACTTC
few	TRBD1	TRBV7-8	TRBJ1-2	CASSLVGDSNYGYTF	TGTGCCAGCAGCTTAGTGGGGGACAGTAACTATGGCTACACCTTC
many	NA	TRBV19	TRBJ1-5	CASSRAGGASNQPQHF	TGTGCCAGTAGCCGAGCTGGGGGGGCAAGCAATCAGCCCCAGCATTTT
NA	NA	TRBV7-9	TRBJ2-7	CASSRGLISYEQYF	TGTGCCAGCAGCCGCGGCCTTATTTCCTACGAGCAGTACTTC
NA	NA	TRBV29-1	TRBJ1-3	CSVGIGGLTGNTIYF	TGCAGCGTTGGCATCGGGGGGCTTACGGGAAACACCATATATTTT
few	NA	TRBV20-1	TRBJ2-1	CSAPPGGPPLTGEQFF	TGCAGTGCTCCCCCCGGAGGGCCACCTCTCACGGGTGAGCAGTTCTTC
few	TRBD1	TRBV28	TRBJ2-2	CASSVNRGRTGELFF	TGTGCCAGCAGTGTAAACAGGGGGCGAACCGGGGAGCTGTTTTTT
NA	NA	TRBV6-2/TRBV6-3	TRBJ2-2	CASSSGGLFGELFF	TGTGCCAGCAGTTCAGGCGGGCTGTTCGGGGAGCTGTTTTTT
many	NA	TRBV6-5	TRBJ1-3	CASSYSMLAGTIYF	TGTGCCAGCAGTTACTCGATGTTGGCTGGCACCATATATTTT
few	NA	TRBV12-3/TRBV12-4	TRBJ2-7	CASSFGKVVEQYF	TGTGCCAGCAGTTTCGGCAAGGTGGTCGAGCAGTACTTC
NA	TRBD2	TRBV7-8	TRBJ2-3	CASSFSGGPIDTQYF	TGTGCCAGCAGCTTTTCGGGGGGGCCGATAGATACGCAGTATTTT
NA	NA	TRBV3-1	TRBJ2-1	CASSRRDGSSYNEQFF	TGTGCCAGCAGCCGACGGGACGGATCCTCCTACAATGAGCAGTTCTTC
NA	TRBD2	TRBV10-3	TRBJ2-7	CAISVAGGYEQYF	TGTGCCATCAGTGTAGCGGGGGGTTACGAGCAGTACTTC
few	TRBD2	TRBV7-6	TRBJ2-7	CASSIGTSGGSYEQYF	TGTGCCAGCAGCATAGGGACTAGCGGGGGCTCCTACGAGCAGTACTTC
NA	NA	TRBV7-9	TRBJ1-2	CASSLGGLPAGYTF	TGTGCCAGCAGCTTAGGGGGACTTCCTGCCGGCTACACCTTC
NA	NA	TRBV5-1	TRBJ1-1	CASSQPQGGGTEAFF	TGCGCCAGCAGCCAACCACAGGGAGGGGGCACTGAAGCTTTCTTT
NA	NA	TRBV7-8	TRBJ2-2	CASSPIGGIDLGELFF	TGTGCCAGCAGCCCCATTGGGGGAATTGATCTCGGGGAGCTGTTTTTT
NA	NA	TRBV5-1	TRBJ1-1	CASSLTAGTEAFF	TGCGCCAGCAGCCTGACAGCAGGAACTGAAGCTTTCTTT
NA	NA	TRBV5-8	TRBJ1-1	CASSRQWGAWNTEAFF	TGTGCCAGCAGCCGTCAATGGGGGGCGTGGAACACTGAAGCTTTCTTT
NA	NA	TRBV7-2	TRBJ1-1	CASSPTGNTEAFF	TGTGCCAGCAGCCCCACAGGGAACACTGAAGCTTTCTTT
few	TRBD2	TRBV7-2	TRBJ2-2	CASSLASGGPTGKLFF	TGTGCCAGCAGCTTAGCAAGCGGGGGACCCACCGGGAAGCTGTTTTTT
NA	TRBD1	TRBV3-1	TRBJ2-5	CASSPGTVVWGQETQYF	TGTGCCAGCAGCCCCGGGACAGTGGTTTGGGGCCAAGAGACCCAGTACTTC
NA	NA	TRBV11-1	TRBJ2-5	CASSFGETQYF	TGTGCCAGCAGCTTCGGGGAGACCCAGTACTTC
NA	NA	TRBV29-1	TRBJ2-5	CSVRGGLETQYF	TGCAGCGTCAGGGGGGGATTAGAGACCCAGTACTTC